This T cell receptor beta chain was identified during a study of lymphopenia after photon versus proton radiotherapy (dated by TCRdb to between 2018 and 2020). With respect to the entire study: The study compared the immunological effects of photon versus proton radiation therapy in patients with gastrointestinal tumors who developed high-grade lymphopenia. The cohort comprised approximately 21 patients with gastrointestinal tumors who received either photon or proton therapy and then developed lymphopenia. The goal of the study was to characterize the differences between the two radiation modalities in how they affect the immune system.

The library was obtained by the immunoSEQ multiplex PCR assay. Deep sequencing of rearranged TCR beta loci, alongside multiparametric flow cytometry, was used to profile T cell repertoires. TCRdb obtained this table from immuneACCESS and retained in-frame rearrangements with V and J assigned. These tables miss some clones; where compared with another copy, unresolved V genes account for less than half of the shortfall, and the remainder is unexplained. The sample includes approximately 30,000 clones, with under 85% observed a single time. Under 4.5% of the sample is in the top ten clones. A note on this clone: Which antigen it targets is not known. Qualities for individual bases were not recorded, and no much larger clone is one base off.

Paper-wide results and their limitations: After the lymphocyte count nadir, photon-treated repertoires showed oligoclonal expansion, especially of CD8+ Temra cells, which drove the drop in diversity. During treatment, patients who received photon therapy lost naive T cells and TCR diversity and gained effector/memory populations, whereas patients who received proton therapy remained relatively stable. The authors looked at the survival association only in patients who died, and they framed better survival with proton therapy as a possibility rather than a demonstrated result. Across the cohort, among patients who died, a greater drop in TCR diversity after the nadir was inversely correlated with overall survival time.

The junction shows trimming of 4 bases on V and 4 bases on J, plus 17 bases between the germline ends. The cysteine opens and the phenylalanine closes a CDR3 of 15 amino acids. Kept here is only the CDR3 DNA, which spans 45 bases and is read in frame from base 1. CDR1 and CDR2, per the germline V gene (reference sequence), are MNHEY and SMNVEV. This receptor was identified in a woman aged 45-60 years with pancreatic cancer. Sequences were derived from peripheral blood, sampled from a patient treated with photon-based radiotherapy. The V and J segments used are TRBV27 and TRBJ2-7; the D gene assignment is perhaps TRBD1 or TRBD2, with each matching 5 bases. The CDR3 sequence is CASSSGAVSLYEQYF. The bases read TGTGCCAGCAGTTCCGGGGCTGTTTCCCTTTACGAGCAGTACTTC.